This T cell receptor beta chain was profiled in a study of cytomegalovirus exposure and HLA in healthy donors. Whole-study results and caveats: Overall, approximately 150 TCR beta chains were annotated as cytomegalovirus-associated. Cytomegalovirus status was reportedly diagnosed by the classifier with high sensitivity and specificity.

About this clone: Its specificity is not known.

Clones were sequenced by immunoSEQ multiplex PCR, and TCRdb holds only the in-frame ones, with some missing. The sample includes approximately 76,000 clones, approximately 95% of them seen just once. Trimming at V came to 4 bases and at J to 7 bases, leaving 14 bases not matched to a gene. CDR1 and CDR2 (germline): MNHNS, SASEGT. CDR3 size: 16 residues. The chain links TRBV6-1 to TRBJ2-7, with TRBD1 matching 9 bases. The sample consisted of PBMCs. This receptor was taken from a woman aged 18-29 years in good health and CMV-seronegative. The CDR3 protein is CASSGLPGQGSEEQYF. The CDR3, as DNA: TGTGCCAGCAGTGGACTACCGGGACAGGGTTCTGAGGAGCAGTACTTC.